A selection of T cell receptor beta chains follows, all from one sample in a study of T cells in Graves' hyperthyroidism and ophthalmopathy. One entry per CDR3 protein results from TCRdb running MiXCR on the multiplex PCR reads. The sample contains over 200,000 distinct CDR3 sequences, roughly 15% of which appear only once. Source material: blood. The source of these receptors is a man aged 50-59 years with Graves' hyperthyroidism. The CDR3 runs from the conserved cysteine through the conserved F or W.

V gene	J gene	CDR3 protein
TRBV7-2	TRBJ2-3	CASSFGSVNTDTQYF
TRBV29-1	TRBJ1-1	CSAATGIKFTTEAFF
TRBV5-1	TRBJ1-1	CASSSGGQGDTEAFF
TRBV20-1	TRBJ2-5	CSARDLMGIQETQYF
TRBV12-3/TRBV12-4	TRBJ1-6	CASSLGAQGWYSPLHF
TRBV5-1	TRBJ2-5	CASSLETSLETQYF
TRBV20-1	TRBJ2-1	CSASHYSYNEQFF
TRBV7-6	TRBJ2-7	CASSPSQGYEQYF
TRBV28	TRBJ2-7	CASGEGETTYEQYF
TRBV27	TRBJ1-6	CASSRDTGRGSPLHF
TRBV20-1	TRBJ2-5	CSARVLAVQETQYF